The clone carrying this T cell receptor (beta chain) has a handful of counts. Every subset had its genomic DNA shared out evenly among several immunoSEQ plates. TCRdb keeps only in-frame clones here, not all; method: immunoSEQ multiplex PCR. This table holds about 1,500,000 clones, over 95% found once. Germline CDR1 and CDR2: ENHRY and SYGVKD. Between the trimmed V and J ends, which lost 6 bases and 3 bases, there was a span of 9 bases. The CDR3 length is 13 residues. The data derive from a study of shared clonotypes between healthy human individuals. This chain connects TRBV10-3 to TRBJ1-3; D ambiguous. The TCR comes from a man between 25 and 39 years old in good health. The sequenced material came from naive CD4+ T cells sorted from blood. Subset specified: CD45RA+ positively selected. CDR3 protein: CAIRGYSGNTIYF. The CDR3 nucleotides read TGTGCCATCAGGGGTTACAGTGGAAACACCATATATTTT.